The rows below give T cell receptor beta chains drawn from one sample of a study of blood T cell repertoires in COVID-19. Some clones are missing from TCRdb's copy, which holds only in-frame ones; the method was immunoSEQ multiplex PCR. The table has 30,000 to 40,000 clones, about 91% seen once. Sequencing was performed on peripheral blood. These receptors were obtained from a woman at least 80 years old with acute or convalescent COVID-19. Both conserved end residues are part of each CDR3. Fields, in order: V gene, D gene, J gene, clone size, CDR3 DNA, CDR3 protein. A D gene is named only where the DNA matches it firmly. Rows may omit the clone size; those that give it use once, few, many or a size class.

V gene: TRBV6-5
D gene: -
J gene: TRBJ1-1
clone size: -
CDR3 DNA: TGTGCCAGCAGTTATTGGGGGGAGAACACTGAAGCTTTCTTT
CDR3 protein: CASSYWGENTEAFF

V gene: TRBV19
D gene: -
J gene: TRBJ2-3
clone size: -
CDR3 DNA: TGTGCCAGTGGGCGTGGCGGGGGCTTTGAGGATACGCAGTATTTT
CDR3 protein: CASGRGGGFEDTQYF

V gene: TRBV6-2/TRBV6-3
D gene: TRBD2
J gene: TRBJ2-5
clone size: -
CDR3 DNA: TGTGCCAGCAGTTACGACCAGCGGGGGTTTCAAGAGACCCAGTACTTC
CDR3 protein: CASSYDQRGFQETQYF

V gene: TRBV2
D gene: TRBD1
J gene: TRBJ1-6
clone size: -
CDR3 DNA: TGTGCCAGCAGTCCAACGGGACAGACTAATTCACCCCTCCACTTT
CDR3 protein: CASSPTGQTNSPLHF

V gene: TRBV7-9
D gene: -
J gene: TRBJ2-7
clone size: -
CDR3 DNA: TGTGCCAGCAGCTTAGGCCCCGGGGACGAGCAGTACTTC
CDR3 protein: CASSLGPGDEQYF

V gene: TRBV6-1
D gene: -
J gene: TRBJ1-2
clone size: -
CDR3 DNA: TGTGCCAGCAGTGAAAACACGTTCTATGGCTACACCTTC
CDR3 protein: CASSENTFYGYTF

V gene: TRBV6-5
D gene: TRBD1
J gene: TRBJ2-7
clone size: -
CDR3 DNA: TGTGCCAGCAGTTACTCCGACAGGGGCATCTACGAGCAGTACTTC
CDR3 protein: CASSYSDRGIYEQYF

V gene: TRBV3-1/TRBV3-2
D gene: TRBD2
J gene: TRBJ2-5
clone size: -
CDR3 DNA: TGTGCCAGCAGCCAAGGCCCCCGGACTAGCGGGGGTCAAGAGACCCAGTACTTC
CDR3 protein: CASSQGPRTSGGQETQYF

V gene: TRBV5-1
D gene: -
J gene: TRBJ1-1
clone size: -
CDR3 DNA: TGCGCCAGCAGCGTGGACACGAACACTGAAGCTTTCTTT
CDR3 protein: CASSVDTNTEAFF

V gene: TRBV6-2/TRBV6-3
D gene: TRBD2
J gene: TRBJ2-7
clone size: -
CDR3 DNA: TGTGCCAGCAGCCGTAGCGGGGGGGACCACGAGCAGTACTTC
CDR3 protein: CASSRSGGDHEQYF

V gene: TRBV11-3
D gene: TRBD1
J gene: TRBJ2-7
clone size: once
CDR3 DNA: TGTGCCAGCAGCTTGGGGAACAGGGGACCCTCCTACGAGCAGTACTTC
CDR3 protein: CASSLGNRGPSYEQYF

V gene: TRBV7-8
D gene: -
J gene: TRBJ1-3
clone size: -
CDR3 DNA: TGTGCCAGCAGCCCCCGGAACAGGGCCTCTGGAAACACCATATATTTT
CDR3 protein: CASSPRNRASGNTIYF

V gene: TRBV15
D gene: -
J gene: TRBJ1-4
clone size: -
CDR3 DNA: TGTGCCACCAGCTTCCGACGGGGGAGGAATGAAAAACTGTTTTTT
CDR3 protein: CATSFRRGRNEKLFF

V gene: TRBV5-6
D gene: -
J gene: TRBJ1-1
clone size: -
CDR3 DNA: TGTGCCAGCAGCTTCGACAGCGAAGCTTTCTTT
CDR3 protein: CASSFDSEAFF

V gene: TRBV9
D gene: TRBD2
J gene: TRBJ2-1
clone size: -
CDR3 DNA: TGTGCCAGCAGCCTCTCTAGCGGCTCCTACAATGAGCAGTTCTTC
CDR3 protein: CASSLSSGSYNEQFF

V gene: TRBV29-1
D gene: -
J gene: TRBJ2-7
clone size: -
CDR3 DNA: TGCAGCGTTGATCAGGGGGGCCACGAGCAGTACTTC
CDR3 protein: CSVDQGGHEQYF

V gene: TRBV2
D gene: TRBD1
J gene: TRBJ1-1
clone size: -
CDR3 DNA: TGTGCCAGCAGTTGGGACAGACTGAACACTGAAGCTTTCTTT
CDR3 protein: CASSWDRLNTEAFF

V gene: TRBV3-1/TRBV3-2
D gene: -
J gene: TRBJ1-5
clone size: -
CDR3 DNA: TGTGCCAGCAGCTTCCTGGGAGCGAATCAGCCCCAGCATTTT
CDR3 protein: CASSFLGANQPQHF

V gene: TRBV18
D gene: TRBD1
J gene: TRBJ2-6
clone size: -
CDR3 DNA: TGTGCCAGCTCAGGGACAGGGAGGACAATCTCTGGGGCCAACGTCCTGACTTTC
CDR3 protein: CASSGTGRTISGANVLTF

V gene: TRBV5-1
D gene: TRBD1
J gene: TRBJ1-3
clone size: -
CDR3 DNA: TGCGCCAGCAGCCCGGGACAGGTTGCCTCTGGAAACACCATATATTTT
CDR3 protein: CASSPGQVASGNTIYF

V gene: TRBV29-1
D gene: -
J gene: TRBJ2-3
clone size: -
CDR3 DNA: TGCAGCGTTGAAGATCACGGCGGCAGATACACAGATACGCAGTATTTT
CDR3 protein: CSVEDHGGRYTDTQYF

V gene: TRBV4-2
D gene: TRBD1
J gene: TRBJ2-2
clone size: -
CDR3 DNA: TGTGCCAGCAGCCCCCGGGACAGGGCGTTCACCGGGGAGCTGTTTTTT
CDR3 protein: CASSPRDRAFTGELFF

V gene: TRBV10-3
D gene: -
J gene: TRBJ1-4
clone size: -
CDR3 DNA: TGTGCCATCAGTGAGAATCGCAGGAATGAAAAACTGTTTTTT
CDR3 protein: CAISENRRNEKLFF

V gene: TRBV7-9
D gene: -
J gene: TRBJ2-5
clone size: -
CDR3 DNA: TGTGCCAGCAGCTTAAACGCAGGGAAAGGAGAGACCCAGTACTTC
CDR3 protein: CASSLNAGKGETQYF

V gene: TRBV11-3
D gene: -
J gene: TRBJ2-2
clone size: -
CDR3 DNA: TGTGCCAGCAGCTTAGTCACTAGCAGCACCGGGGAGCTGTTTTTT
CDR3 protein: CASSLVTSSTGELFF

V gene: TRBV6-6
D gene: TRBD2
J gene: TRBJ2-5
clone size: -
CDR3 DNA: TGTGCCAGCAGTCACGGACTAGCGGGGGACCAAGGGGCCCAGTACTTC
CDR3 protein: CASSHGLAGDQGAQYF